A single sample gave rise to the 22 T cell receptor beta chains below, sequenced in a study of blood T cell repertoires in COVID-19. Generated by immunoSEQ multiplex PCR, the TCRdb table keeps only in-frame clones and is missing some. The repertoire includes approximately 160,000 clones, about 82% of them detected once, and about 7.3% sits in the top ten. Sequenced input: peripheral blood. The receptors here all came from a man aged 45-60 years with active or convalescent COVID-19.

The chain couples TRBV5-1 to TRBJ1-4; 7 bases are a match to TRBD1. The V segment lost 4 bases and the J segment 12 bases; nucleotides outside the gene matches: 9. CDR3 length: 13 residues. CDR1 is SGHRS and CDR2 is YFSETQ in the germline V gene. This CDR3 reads CASSSGQAGELFF. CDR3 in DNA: TGCGCCAGCAGCAGCGGACAGGCAGGGGAACTGTTTTTT.

This CDR3 is CASSVGTSGSSDTQYF. The CDR3 DNA reads as TGTGCCAGCAGCGTAGGGACTAGCGGGAGCTCAGATACGCAGTATTTT. The gene calls are TRBV9 and TRBJ2-3; 13 nucleotides agree with TRBD2. The junction had 2 bases not matched to a gene; V was cut back by 0 bases and J by 4 bases. The CDR3 is made up of 16 amino acids. CDR1 is SGDLS and CDR2 is YYNGEE in the germline V gene.

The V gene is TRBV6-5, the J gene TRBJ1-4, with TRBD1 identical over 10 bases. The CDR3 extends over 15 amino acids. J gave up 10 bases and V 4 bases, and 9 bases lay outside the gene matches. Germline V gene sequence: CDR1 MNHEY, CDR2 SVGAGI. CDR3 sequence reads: CASSLGTGARGKLFF. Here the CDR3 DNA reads TGTGCCAGCAGTTTAGGGACAGGGGCCCGGGGAAAACTGTTTTTT.

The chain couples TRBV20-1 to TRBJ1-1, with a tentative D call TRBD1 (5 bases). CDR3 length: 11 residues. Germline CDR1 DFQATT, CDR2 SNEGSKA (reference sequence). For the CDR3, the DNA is TGCATTTGGGGGGTGAACACTGAAGCTTTCTTT. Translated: CIWGVNTEAFF.

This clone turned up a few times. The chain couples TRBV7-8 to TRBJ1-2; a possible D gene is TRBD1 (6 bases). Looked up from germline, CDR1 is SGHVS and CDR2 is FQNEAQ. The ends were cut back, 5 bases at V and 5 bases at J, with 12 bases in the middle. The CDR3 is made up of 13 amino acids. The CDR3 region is CASSPQGIYGYTF. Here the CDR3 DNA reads TGTGCCAGCAGCCCGCAGGGGATATATGGCTACACCTTC.

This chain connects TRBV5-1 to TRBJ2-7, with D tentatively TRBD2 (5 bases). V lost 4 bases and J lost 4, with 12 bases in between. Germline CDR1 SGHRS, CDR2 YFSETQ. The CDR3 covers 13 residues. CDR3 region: CASSHGESYEQYF. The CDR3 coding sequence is TGCGCCAGCAGCCATGGGGAGAGTTACGAGCAGTACTTC. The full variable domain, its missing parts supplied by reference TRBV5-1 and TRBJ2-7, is KAGVTQTPRYLIKTRGQQVTLSCSPISGHRSVSWYQQTPGQGLQFLFEYFSETQRNKGNFPGRFSGRQFSNSRSEMNVSTLELGDSALYLCASSHGESYEQYFGPGTRLTVT.

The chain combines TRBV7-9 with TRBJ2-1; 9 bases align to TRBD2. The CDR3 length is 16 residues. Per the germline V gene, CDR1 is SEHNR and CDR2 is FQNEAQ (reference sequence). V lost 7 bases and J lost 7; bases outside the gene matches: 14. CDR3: CASNPLEGLAGNEQFF. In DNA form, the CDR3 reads TGTGCCAGCAACCCCCTGGAGGGACTAGCAGGAAATGAGCAGTTCTTC.

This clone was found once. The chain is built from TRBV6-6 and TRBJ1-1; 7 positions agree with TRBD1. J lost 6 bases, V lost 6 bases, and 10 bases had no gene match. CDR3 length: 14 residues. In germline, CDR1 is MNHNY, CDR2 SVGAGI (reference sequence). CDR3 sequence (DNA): TGTGCCAGCAGCCCTCAAAGGGGGCTCCCTGAAGCTTTCTTT. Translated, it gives CASSPQRGLPEAFF.

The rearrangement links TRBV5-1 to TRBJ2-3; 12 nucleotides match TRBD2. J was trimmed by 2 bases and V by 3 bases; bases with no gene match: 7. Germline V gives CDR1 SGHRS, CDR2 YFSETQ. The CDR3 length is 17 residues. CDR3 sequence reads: CASSSKRTSGVTDTQYF. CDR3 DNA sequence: TGCGCCAGCAGCTCAAAAAGGACTAGCGGGGTCACAGATACGCAGTATTTT.

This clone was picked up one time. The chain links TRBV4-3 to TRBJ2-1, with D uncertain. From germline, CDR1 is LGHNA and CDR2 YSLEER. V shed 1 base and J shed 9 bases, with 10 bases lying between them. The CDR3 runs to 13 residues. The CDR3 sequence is CASSQASISEQFF. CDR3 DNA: TGCGCCAGCAGCCAAGCCTCTATATCTGAGCAGTTCTTC.

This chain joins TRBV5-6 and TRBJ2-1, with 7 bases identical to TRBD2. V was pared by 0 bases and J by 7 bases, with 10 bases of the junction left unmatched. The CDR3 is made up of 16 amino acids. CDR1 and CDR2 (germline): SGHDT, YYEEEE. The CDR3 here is CASSLVRLADSNEQFF. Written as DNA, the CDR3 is TGTGCCAGCAGCTTGGTGAGGCTAGCGGATTCGAATGAGCAGTTCTTC.

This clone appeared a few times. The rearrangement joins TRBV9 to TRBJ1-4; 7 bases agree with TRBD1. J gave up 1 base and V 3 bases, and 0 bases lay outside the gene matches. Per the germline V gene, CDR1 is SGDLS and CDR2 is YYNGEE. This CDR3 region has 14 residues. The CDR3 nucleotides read TGTGCCAGCAGCGGACAGGGAACTAATGAAAAACTGTTTTTT. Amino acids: CASSGQGTNEKLFF.

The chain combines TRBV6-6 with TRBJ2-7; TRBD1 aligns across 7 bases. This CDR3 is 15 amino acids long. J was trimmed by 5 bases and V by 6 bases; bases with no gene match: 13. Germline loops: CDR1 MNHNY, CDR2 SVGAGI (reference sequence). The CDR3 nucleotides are TGTGCCAGCAGCTACCCTCAAAACAGGGGCCACGAGCAGTACTTC. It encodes CASSYPQNRGHEQYF.

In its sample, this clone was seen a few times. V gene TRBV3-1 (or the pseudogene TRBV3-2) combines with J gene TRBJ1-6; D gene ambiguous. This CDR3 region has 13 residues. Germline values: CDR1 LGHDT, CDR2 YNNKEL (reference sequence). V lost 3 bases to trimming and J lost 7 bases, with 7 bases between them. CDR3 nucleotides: TGTGCCAGCAGCCATGGAGGGAATTCACCCCTCCACTTT. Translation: CASSHGGNSPLHF.

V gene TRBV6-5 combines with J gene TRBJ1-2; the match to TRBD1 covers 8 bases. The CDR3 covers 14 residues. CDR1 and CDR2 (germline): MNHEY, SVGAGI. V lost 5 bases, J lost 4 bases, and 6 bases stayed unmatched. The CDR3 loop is CASSTRGRVYGYTF. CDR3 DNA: TGTGCCAGCAGTACCAGGGGGCGCGTCTATGGCTACACCTTC.

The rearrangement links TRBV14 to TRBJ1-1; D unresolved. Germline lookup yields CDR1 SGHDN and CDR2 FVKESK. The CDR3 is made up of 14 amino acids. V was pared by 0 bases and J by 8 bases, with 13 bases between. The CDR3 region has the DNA TGTGCCAGCAGCCAAGATCTTAATAGGGAGGAAGCTTTCTTT. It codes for CASSQDLNREEAFF.

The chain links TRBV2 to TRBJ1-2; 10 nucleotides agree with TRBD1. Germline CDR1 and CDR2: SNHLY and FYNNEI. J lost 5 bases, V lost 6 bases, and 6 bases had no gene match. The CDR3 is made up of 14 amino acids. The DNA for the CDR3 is TGTGCCAGCAGAATTCGGGACAGGGGATATGGCTACACCTTC. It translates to CASRIRDRGYGYTF.

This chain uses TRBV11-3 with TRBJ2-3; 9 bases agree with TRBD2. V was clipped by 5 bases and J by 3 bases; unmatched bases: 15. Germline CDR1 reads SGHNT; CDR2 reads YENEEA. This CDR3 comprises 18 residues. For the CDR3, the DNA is TGTGCCAGCAGCGATCGTAGCGGGAGCCGTGCGGGAACAGATACGCAGTATTTT. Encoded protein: CASSDRSGSRAGTDTQYF.

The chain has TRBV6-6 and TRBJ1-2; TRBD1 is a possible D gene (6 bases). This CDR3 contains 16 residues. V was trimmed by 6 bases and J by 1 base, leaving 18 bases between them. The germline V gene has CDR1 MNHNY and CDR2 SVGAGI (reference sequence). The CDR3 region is CASRPDRQDFNYGYTF. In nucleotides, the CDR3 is TGTGCCAGCAGACCCGACAGGCAGGATTTTAACTATGGCTACACCTTC.

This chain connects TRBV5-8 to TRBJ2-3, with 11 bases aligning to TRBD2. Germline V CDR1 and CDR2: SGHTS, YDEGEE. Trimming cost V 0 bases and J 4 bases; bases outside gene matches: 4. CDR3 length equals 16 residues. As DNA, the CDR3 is TGTGCCAGCAGCTTGGGGGCACTAGCGGGGGCAGATACGCAGTATTTT. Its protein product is CASSLGALAGADTQYF. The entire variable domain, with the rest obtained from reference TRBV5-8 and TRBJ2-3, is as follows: EAGVTQSPTHLIKTRGQQATLRCSPISGHTSVYWYQQALGLGLQFLLWYDEGEERNRGNFPPRFSGRQFPNYSSELNVNALELEDSALYLCASSLGALAGADTQYFGPGTRLTVL.

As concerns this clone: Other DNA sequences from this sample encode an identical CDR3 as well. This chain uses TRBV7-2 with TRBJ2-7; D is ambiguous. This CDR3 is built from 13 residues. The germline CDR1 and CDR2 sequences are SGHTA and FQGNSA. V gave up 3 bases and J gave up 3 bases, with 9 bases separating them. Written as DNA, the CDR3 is TGTGCCAGCAGCTTGGGCGTCAGCTACGAGCAGTACTTC. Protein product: CASSLGVSYEQYF.

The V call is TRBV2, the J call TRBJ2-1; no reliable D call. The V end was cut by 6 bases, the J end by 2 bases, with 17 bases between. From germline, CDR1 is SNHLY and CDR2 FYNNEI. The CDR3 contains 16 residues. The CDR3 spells CASSEKESPTYNEQFF. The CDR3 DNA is TGTGCCAGCAGCGAGAAGGAGAGTCCGACCTACAATGAGCAGTTCTTC. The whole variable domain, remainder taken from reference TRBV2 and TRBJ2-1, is EPEVTQTPSHQVTQMGQEVILRCVPISNHLYFYWYRQILGQKVEFLVSFYNNEISEKSEIFDDQFSVERPDGSNFTLKIRSTKLEDSAMYFCASSEKESPTYNEQFFGPGTRLTVL.